Below are 6 T cell receptor beta chains sequenced from a single sample in a study of OX40 agonist ivuxolimab in advanced cancers. Some clones are missing from TCRdb's copy, which holds only in-frame ones; the method was immunoSEQ multiplex PCR. Counted here are roughly 7,000 clones, nearly 75% occurring once; the ten biggest clones make up about 25%. The material sequenced was CD4+ or CD8+ T cells sorted from blood, taken in a trial of the OX40 agonist ivuxolimab. The receptors shown here come from an adult with an advanced solid tumor such as melanoma, head and neck, liver or kidney cancer.

The chain is built from TRBV2 and TRBJ2-3; 7 nucleotides align to TRBD2. The length of the CDR3 is 16 residues. J was trimmed by 4 bases and V by 6 bases; bases with no gene match: 13. The germline gives CDR1 SNHLY, CDR2 FYNNEI. CDR3 protein: CASSSNPGLLSDTQYF. The CDR3, as DNA: TGTGCCAGCAGCTCGAATCCGGGACTATTATCAGATACGCAGTATTTT.

The V gene is TRBV7-9, the J gene TRBJ1-1, with D perhaps TRBD1 (5 bases). The ends were cut back, 5 bases at V and 5 bases at J, with 18 bases in the middle. Germline V gene data show CDR1 as SEHNR and CDR2 as FQNEAQ (reference sequence). The CDR3 covers 15 residues. CDR3 amino acids: CASSDGRDLRTEAFF. CDR3 bases: TGTGCCAGCAGCGATGGCAGGGATTTGAGGACTGAAGCTTTCTTT.

Comments on this clone: The junction differs from germline at one of its ends, possibly a read error. This rearrangement joins TRBV20-1 to TRBJ2-1; perhaps TRBD2 as D (5 bases). The CDR3 spans 11 residues. Germline loops: CDR1 DFQATT, CDR2 SNEGSKA (reference sequence). CDR3 loop: CSALLLGEEFF. The CDR3 DNA reads as TGCAGTGCTCTTTTACTAGGTGAGGAGTTCTTC.

This clone was found once. Sequence at one end of the junction differs from germline and may be a read error. The genes are TRBV5-4 and TRBJ1-2; D gene ambiguous. Germline-derived CDR1 and CDR2 are SGHNT and YYREEE (reference sequence). The CDR3 is made up of 14 amino acids. The DNA of the CDR3 is TGCGCCAGCAGCCAAGGGCCTGTTTTCTATGGCTACACCTTC. Protein sequence: CASSQGPVFYGYTF.

The chain has TRBV6-5 and TRBJ2-1; D possibly corresponds to TRBD1 (6 bases). Looked up from germline, CDR1 is MNHEY and CDR2 is SVGAGI. V gave up 5 bases and J gave up 4 bases, with 12 bases separating them. This CDR3 has 14 residues. The chain's CDR3 is CASSIGDTYNEQFF. In DNA, the CDR3 is TGTGCCAGCAGTATAGGGGACACTTACAATGAGCAGTTCTTC.

J is TRBJ2-1 and V is TRBV4-3; 9 nucleotides match TRBD2. The CDR3 consists of 16 residues. After removal of 2 bases from V and 1 base from J, the junction contained 3 bases not matched to a gene. Germline values: CDR1 LGHNA, CDR2 YSLEER. CDR3 DNA sequence: TGCGCCAGCAGCCAACTTACTAGCGGGTCCTACAATGAGCAGTTCTTC. It encodes CASSQLTSGSYNEQFF.